A selection of T cell receptor beta chains follows, all from one sample in a study of OX40 agonist ivuxolimab in advanced cancers. TCRdb's table, derived via immunoSEQ multiplex PCR, lists solely in-frame clones and lacks some. The table has 60,000 or so clones, roughly nine tenths seen once. The source was CD4+ or CD8+ T cells sorted from blood, collected in a trial of the OX40 agonist ivuxolimab. These receptors came from an adult with an advanced solid tumor such as melanoma, head and neck, liver or kidney cancer. CDR3s include the opening cysteine and the closing phenylalanine or tryptophan. A D gene is named only where the DNA matches it firmly. Some rows have no size entry. The others give once, few or many, or a class for an expanded clone.

d_call	clone_size	j_call	v_call	cdr3_aa	cdr3_nt
NA	NA	TRBJ2-7	TRBV25-1	CASSNRYEQYF	TGTGCCAGCAGCAACAGATACGAGCAGTACTTC
NA	many	TRBJ2-7	TRBV27	CASSFGTSAEQYF	TGTGCCAGCAGTTTTGGGACATCAGCCGAGCAGTACTTC
TRBD2	NA	TRBJ2-1	TRBV7-6	CASSLEAGGNYNEQFF	TGTGCCAGCAGCTTAGAGGCCGGGGGGAATTACAATGAGCAGTTCTTC
TRBD1	NA	TRBJ1-2	TRBV5-6	CASSPGTGYGYTF	TGTGCCAGCAGTCCCGGGACAGGCTATGGCTACACCTTC
NA	NA	TRBJ2-1	TRBV10-1	CASSESSASYNEQFF	TGCGCCAGCAGTGAGTCTAGCGCCTCCTACAATGAGCAGTTCTTC
NA	NA	TRBJ1-5	TRBV28	CASRTPGVALDQPQHF	TGTGCCAGCAGAACCCCCGGGGTCGCGTTGGATCAGCCCCAGCATTTT
NA	NA	TRBJ2-2	TRBV6-5	CASSPGAGELFF	TGTGCCAGCAGCCCAGGCGCCGGGGAGCTGTTTTTT
NA	NA	TRBJ1-1	TRBV7-9	CASSYSGVGGTEAFF	TGTGCCAGCAGCTACTCCGGGGTCGGCGGCACTGAAGCTTTCTTT
NA	NA	TRBJ1-4	TRBV5-1	CASSLVSVGEKLFF	TGCGCCAGCAGCTTGGTCTCCGTGGGGGAAAAACTGTTTTTT
NA	NA	TRBJ2-1	TRBV7-2	CASSPGDYNEQFF	TGTGCCAGCAGCCCCGGGGACTACAATGAGCAGTTCTTC